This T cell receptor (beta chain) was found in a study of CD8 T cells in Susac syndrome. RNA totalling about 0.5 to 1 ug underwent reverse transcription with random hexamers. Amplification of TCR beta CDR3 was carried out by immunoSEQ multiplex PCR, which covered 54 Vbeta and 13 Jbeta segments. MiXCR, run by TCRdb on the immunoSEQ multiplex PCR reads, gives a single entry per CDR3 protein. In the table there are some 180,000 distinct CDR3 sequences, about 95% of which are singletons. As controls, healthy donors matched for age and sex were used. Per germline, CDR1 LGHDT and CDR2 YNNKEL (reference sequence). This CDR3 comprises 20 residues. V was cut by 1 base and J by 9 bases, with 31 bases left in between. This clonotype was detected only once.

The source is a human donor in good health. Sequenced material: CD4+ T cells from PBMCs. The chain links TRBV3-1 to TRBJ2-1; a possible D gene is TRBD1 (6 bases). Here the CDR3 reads CASSQGALRNRVEGSIEQFF. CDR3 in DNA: TGTGCCAGCAGCCAAGGTGCCCTGAGAAACAGGGTAGAAGGCTCCATTGAGCAGTTCTTC.